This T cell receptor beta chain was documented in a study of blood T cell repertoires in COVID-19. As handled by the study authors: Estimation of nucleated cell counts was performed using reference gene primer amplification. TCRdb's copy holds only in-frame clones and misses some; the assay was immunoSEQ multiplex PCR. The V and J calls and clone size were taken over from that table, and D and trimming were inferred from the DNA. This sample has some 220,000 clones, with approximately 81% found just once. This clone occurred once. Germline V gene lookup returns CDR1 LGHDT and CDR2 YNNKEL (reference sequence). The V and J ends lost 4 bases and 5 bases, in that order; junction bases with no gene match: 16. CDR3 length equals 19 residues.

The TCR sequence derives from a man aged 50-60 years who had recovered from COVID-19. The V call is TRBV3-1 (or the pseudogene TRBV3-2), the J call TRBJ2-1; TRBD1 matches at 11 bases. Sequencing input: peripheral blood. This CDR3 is CASSRRDRGSVGRHNEQFF. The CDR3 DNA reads TGTGCCAGCAGCCGCCGGGACAGGGGGTCTGTGGGCAGACACAATGAGCAGTTCTTC.